Each of the 21 T cell receptor beta chains below was sequenced from the same sample in a study of control samples from healthy donors and cancer patients. Profiling relied on immunoSEQ multiplex PCR, and the TCRdb table lists in-frame clones only, not all of them. The sample contains about 150,000 clones, around 96% of which appear only once. Source material: blood. The receptors stem from a man aged 40-55 years in good health.

The chain joins TRBV3-1 (or the pseudogene TRBV3-2) to TRBJ1-6, with a tentative D call TRBD1 (5 bases). Trimming removed 4 bases at V and 4 bases at J, with 11 bases between. The germline gives CDR1 LGHDT, CDR2 YNNKEL (reference sequence). This CDR3 spans 15 amino acids. Written as DNA, the CDR3 is TGTGCCAGCAGCCCAGACAGAATATATAATTCACCCCTCCACTTT. It encodes CASSPDRIYNSPLHF.

The chain employs TRBV5-6 and TRBJ1-1; TRBD1 agrees at 7 bases. CDR3 length: 15 residues. The J segment lost 4 bases and the V segment lost 2 bases, leaving 8 bases of the junction unmatched. CDR1 SGHDT and CDR2 YYEEEE come from the germline V gene. The CDR3 nucleotides are TGTGCCAGCAGCTTAACAGGGGTAGAAAGCACTGAAGCTTTCTTT. Protein: CASSLTGVESTEAFF.

The chain employs TRBV19 and TRBJ2-6; a weak D match, TRBD1 (5 bases). The ends were cut back, 7 bases at V and 8 bases at J, with 15 bases in the middle. Germline V gives CDR1 LNHDA, CDR2 SQIVND (reference sequence). There are 14 residues in the CDR3. The CDR3 DNA follows: TGTGCCAGTAAGGCGAAAGGGGATTCCAACGTCCTGACTTTC. It encodes CASKAKGDSNVLTF.

The chain's CDR3 is CASGGQGANYGYTF. CDR3 nucleotide sequence: TGTGCCAGCGGGGGACAGGGGGCCAACTATGGCTACACCTTC. V is TRBV7-2 and J is TRBJ1-2; the match to TRBD1 covers 12 bases. The CDR3 runs to 14 residues. With 8 bases clipped from V and 2 bases from J, the junction kept 3 bases outside the gene matches. Germline V gene sequence: CDR1 SGHTA, CDR2 FQGNSA.

The chain carries TRBV6-5 and TRBJ1-2; D remains unclear. The germline gives CDR1 MNHEY, CDR2 SVGAGI. V lost 5 bases and J lost 8, with 12 bases in between. This CDR3 comprises 12 residues. CDR3 DNA: TGTGCCAGCAGTCCCAAAGGGCGGGGCTACACCTTC. This codes for CASSPKGRGYTF.

This clone was recorded only once. V gene TRBV7-9 combines with J gene TRBJ1-6; weak D call: TRBD1 (6 bases). There are 14 residues in the CDR3. CDR1 SEHNR and CDR2 FQNEAQ come from the germline V gene (reference sequence). Trimming stripped 2 bases from V and 8 bases from J, with 10 bases between. CDR3 residues: CASSLSSGDSPLHF. The CDR3 DNA reads as TGTGCCAGCAGCTTATCGTCAGGGGATTCACCCCTCCACTTT.

The chain is built from TRBV6-2 or TRBV6-3 and TRBJ2-7; D could derive from TRBD1 or TRBD2 (5 bases each). Trimming took off 4 bases at V and 2 bases at J, with 15 bases between the two ends. The length of the CDR3 is 15 residues. The V gene's germline CDR1 is MNHEY and CDR2 SVGEGT. In DNA form, the CDR3 reads TGTGCCAGCAGTTCACAGGCGGGCCTCACCTACGAGCAGTACTTC. Residues: CASSSQAGLTYEQYF.

Points on this clone: The sample has other DNA sequences that encode this CDR3 too. The chain joins TRBV7-9 to TRBJ2-2, with D perhaps matching TRBD1 (6 bases). The germline CDR1 and CDR2 sequences are SEHNR and FQNEAQ (reference sequence). The CDR3 covers 15 residues. V was clipped by 4 bases and J by 1 base, with 10 bases between them. The CDR3 DNA follows: TGTGCCAGCAGCTCCCCGACAGGGAACACCGGGGAGCTGTTTTTT. This codes for CASSSPTGNTGELFF.

V is TRBV9 and J is TRBJ1-1, with D possibly being TRBD1 (5 bases). From germline, CDR1 is SGDLS and CDR2 YYNGEE. Trimming took off 3 bases at V and 4 bases at J, with 16 bases between the two ends. This CDR3 contains 15 residues. The CDR3 sequence: CASSAIGGSSTEAFF. The CDR3 region has the DNA TGTGCCAGCAGCGCGATTGGGGGTAGCAGCACTGAAGCTTTCTTT.

The chain recombines TRBV18 with TRBJ1-4, with D perhaps matching TRBD1 (5 bases). Trimming stripped 4 bases from V and 0 bases from J, with 9 bases between. Germline V gene lookup returns CDR1 KGHSH and CDR2 LQKENI. The CDR3 sequence is 15 residues long. The CDR3 loop is CASSRGVATNEKLFF. CDR3 in DNA: TGTGCCAGCTCACGGGGGGTTGCAACTAATGAAAAACTGTTTTTT.

The chain combines TRBV6-5 with TRBJ2-3; no definite D call. Germline-derived CDR1 and CDR2 are MNHEY and SVGAGI. The V and J ends lost 6 bases and 0 bases respectively, with 13 bases between them. The CDR3 is made up of 15 amino acids. This CDR3 is CASSLTRVSTDTQYF. For the CDR3, the DNA is TGTGCCAGCAGCCTTACTCGTGTAAGCACAGATACGCAGTATTTT.

The CDR3 region is CASSVDNGGVTEAFF. CDR3 in DNA: TGTGCCAGCAGCGTAGATAATGGGGGTGTCACTGAAGCTTTCTTT. This chain joins TRBV9 and TRBJ1-1, with D possibly matching TRBD1 (5 bases). V lost 0 bases and J 4 bases, leaving 13 bases between the germline ends. There are 15 residues in the CDR3. Germline CDR1 SGDLS, CDR2 YYNGEE.

This clone occurred once. The chain uses TRBV19 and TRBJ1-4; D gene uncertain. CDR1 and CDR2 from the germline V gene are LNHDA and SQIVND (reference sequence). The ends were cut back, 7 bases at V and 5 bases at J, with 14 bases in the middle. The CDR3 consists of 14 residues. The CDR3: CASNPVGGNEKLFF. The DNA of the CDR3 is TGTGCCAGTAATCCTGTAGGTGGGAATGAAAAACTGTTTTTT.

The chain uses TRBV5-1 and TRBJ1-1, with unresolved D. Germline V gene sequence: CDR1 SGHRS, CDR2 YFSETQ. The germline V and J ends were trimmed by 4 bases and 0 bases, with 16 bases remaining between them. There are 16 residues in the CDR3. The CDR3 DNA sequence: TGCGCCAGCAGCAAGACTCTGACTGATCTGAACACTGAAGCTTTCTTT. It is translated as CASSKTLTDLNTEAFF.

The chain links TRBV5-4 to TRBJ2-2; D gene unclear. This CDR3 region has 15 residues. From germline, CDR1 is SGHNT and CDR2 YYREEE (reference sequence). Trimming left V 4 bases short and J 0 bases short, with 10 bases between. The CDR3 region has the DNA TGTGCCAGCAGCCGTACCCAGACGAACACCGGGGAGCTGTTTTTT. Translation gives CASSRTQTNTGELFF.

This rearrangement joins TRBV18 to TRBJ2-2; TRBD1 is a possible D gene (5 bases). V was shortened by 3 bases and J by 9 bases, with 11 bases between the two germline ends. Germline assignment: CDR1 KGHSH and CDR2 LQKENI. The CDR3 has 13 amino acids. This CDR3 is CASSPETARELFF. CDR3 in DNA: TGTGCCAGCTCACCGGAGACAGCGCGGGAGCTGTTTTTT. Filled out from reference TRBV18 and TRBJ2-2, the complete variable domain reads NAGVMQNPRHLVRRRGQEARLRCSPMKGHSHVYWYRQLPEEGLKFMVYLQKENIIDESGMPKERFSAEFPKEGPSILRIQQVVRGDSAAYFCASSPETARELFFGEGSRLTVL.

The chain links TRBV27 to TRBJ1-5; the D gene is possibly TRBD1 (5 bases). V lost 5 bases and J 3 bases, leaving 8 bases between the germline ends. The germline V gene encodes CDR1 MNHEY and CDR2 SMNVEV (reference sequence). The CDR3 extends over 13 amino acids. CDR3 protein: CASSLRDNQPQHF. DNA of the CDR3: TGTGCCAGCAGTCTCAGGGACAATCAGCCCCAGCATTTT.

CDR3 protein: CAWSRGTGTNTGELFF. The CDR3 nucleotides read TGTGCCTGGAGCAGAGGGACAGGGACGAACACCGGGGAGCTGTTTTTT. This chain uses TRBV30 with TRBJ2-2; TRBD1 matches at 9 bases. The CDR3 covers 16 residues. The V and J ends lost 3 bases and 0 bases, in that order; junction bases with no gene match: 5. Germline values: CDR1 GTSNPN, CDR2 SVGIG (reference sequence).

The rearrangement joins TRBV5-6 to TRBJ1-5; the D is unclear. V was cut by 0 bases and J by 4 bases, with 11 bases left in between. CDR3 length: 15 amino acids. The germline gives CDR1 SGHDT, CDR2 YYEEEE. The CDR3 coding sequence is TGTGCCAGCAGCTTGGCAGGTGGTAGAAATCAGCCCCAGCATTTT. Translating it yields CASSLAGGRNQPQHF. The whole variable domain, remainder taken from reference TRBV5-6 and TRBJ1-5, is DAGVTQSPTHLIKTRGQQVTLRCSPKSGHDTVSWYQQALGQGPQFIFQYYEEEERQRGNFPDRFSGHQFPNYSSELNVNALLLGDSALYLCASSLAGGRNQPQHFGDGTRLSIL.

The rearrangement joins TRBV2 to TRBJ2-1, with D perhaps assigned TRBD1 or TRBD2 (6 bases each). CDR1 and CDR2 from the germline V gene are SNHLY and FYNNEI. With 3 bases removed from V and 2 bases from J, the gap between germline ends came to 11 bases. The CDR3 is made up of 15 amino acids. The CDR3 DNA follows: TGTGCCAGCAGTGAGAGAGGGGGGCCCTACAATGAGCAGTTCTTC. It yields the protein CASSERGGPYNEQFF. The full variable domain, in which reference TRBV2 and TRBJ2-1 provide the parts outside the CDR3, is EPEVTQTPSHQVTQMGQEVILRCVPISNHLYFYWYRQILGQKVEFLVSFYNNEISEKSEIFDDQFSVERPDGSNFTLKIRSTKLEDSAMYFCASSERGGPYNEQFFGPGTRLTVL.

The chain has TRBV6-5 and TRBJ2-7; 8 positions match TRBD1. The CDR3 length is 13 residues. Trimming took 2 bases from V and 3 from J; bases not matched to a gene: 0. Germline V lookup: CDR1 MNHEY, CDR2 SVGAGI. The CDR3 spells CASSYDRGYEQYF. The CDR3 DNA is TGTGCCAGCAGTTACGACAGGGGCTACGAGCAGTACTTC.